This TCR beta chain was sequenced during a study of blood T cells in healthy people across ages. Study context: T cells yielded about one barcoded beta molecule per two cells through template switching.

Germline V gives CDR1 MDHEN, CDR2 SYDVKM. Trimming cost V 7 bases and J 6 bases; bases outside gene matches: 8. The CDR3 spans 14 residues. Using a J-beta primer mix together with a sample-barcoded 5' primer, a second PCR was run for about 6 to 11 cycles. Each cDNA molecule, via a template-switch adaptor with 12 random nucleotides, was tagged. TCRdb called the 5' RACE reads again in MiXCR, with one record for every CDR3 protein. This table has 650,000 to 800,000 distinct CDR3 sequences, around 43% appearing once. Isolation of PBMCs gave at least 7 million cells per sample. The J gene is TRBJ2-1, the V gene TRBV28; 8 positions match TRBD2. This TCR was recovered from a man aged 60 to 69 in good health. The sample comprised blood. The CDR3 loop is CASTSRGGPNEQFF. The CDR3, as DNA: TGTGCCAGCACCAGCCGGGGGGGCCCCAATGAGCAGTTCTTC.